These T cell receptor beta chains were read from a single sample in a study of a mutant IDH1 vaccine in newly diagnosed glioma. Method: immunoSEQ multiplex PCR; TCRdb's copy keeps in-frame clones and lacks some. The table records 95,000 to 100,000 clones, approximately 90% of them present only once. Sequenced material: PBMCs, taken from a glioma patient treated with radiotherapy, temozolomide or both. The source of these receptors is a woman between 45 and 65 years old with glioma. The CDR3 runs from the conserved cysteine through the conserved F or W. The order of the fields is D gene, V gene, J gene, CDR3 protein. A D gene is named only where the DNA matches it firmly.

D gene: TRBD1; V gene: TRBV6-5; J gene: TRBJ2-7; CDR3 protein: CASSSGQGSYEQYF
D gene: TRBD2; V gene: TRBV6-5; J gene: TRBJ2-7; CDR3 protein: CATRSQREASYEQYF
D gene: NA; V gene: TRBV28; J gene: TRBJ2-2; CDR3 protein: CASSFSPGELFF
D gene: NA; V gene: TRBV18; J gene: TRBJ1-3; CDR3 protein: CASSPSGTMISGNTIYF
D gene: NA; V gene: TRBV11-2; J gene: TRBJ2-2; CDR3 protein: CASSPSRELFF
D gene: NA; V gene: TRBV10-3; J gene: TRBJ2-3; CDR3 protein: CAISGGSPKDTQYF
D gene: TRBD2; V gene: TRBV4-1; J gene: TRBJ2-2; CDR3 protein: CASSPSTSGRASGELFF
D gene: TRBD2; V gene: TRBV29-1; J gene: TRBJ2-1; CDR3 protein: CSVEGLAGLPSYNEQFF
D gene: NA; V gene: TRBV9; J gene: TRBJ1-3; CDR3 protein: CASSVEPSYGNTIYF
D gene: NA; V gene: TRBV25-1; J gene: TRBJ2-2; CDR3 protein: CASSDYREGAAGELFF
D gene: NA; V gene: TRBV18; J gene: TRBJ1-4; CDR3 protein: CASSPRTAGLNEKLFF
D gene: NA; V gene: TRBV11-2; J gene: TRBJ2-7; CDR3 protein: CASSLVQGSLYEQYF
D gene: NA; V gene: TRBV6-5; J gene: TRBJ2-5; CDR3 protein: CASSYSGESVAQYF
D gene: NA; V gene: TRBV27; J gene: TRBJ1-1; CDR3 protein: CASSSLGANTEAFF
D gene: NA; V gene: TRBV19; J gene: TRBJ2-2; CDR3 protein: CASSIRGQGGSGELFF
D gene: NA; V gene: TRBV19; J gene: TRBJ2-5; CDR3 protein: CASVTSPQETQYF
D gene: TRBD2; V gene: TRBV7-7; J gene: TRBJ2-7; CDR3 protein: CASSQREGLSQYF
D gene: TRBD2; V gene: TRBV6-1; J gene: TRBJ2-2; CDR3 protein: CASSVIGRDTGELFF
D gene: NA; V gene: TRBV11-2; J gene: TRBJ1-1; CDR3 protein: CASSLEGRAFF
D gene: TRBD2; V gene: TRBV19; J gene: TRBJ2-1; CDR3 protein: CASTPAGRNEQFF
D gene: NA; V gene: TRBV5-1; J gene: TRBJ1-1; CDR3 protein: CAGSSNPTRGTEAFF
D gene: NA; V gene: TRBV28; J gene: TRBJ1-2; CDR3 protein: CASGPLYGYTF
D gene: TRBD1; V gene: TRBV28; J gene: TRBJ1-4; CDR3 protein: CASRQTGTGNEKLFF
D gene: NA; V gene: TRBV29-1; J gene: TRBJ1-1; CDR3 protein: CSVARGAAPEAFF
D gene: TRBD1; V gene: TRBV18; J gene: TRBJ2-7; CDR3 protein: CASSLGTGGFDEQYF
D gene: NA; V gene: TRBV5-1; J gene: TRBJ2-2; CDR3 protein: CASSLGLAGELFF
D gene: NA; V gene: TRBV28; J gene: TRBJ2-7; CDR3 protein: CASSFNYEQYF
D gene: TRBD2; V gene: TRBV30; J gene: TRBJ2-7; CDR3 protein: CAWTGLAGNEQYF
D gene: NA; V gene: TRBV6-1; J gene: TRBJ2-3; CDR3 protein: CASSEGLTRVDTQYF
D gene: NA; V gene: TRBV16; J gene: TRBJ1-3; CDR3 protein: CASSQSPGFFGNTIYF
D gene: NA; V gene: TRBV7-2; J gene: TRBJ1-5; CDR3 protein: CASSSKSNQPQHF
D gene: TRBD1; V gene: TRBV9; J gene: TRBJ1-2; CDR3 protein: CASSRDSYGYTF
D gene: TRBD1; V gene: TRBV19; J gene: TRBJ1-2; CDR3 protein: CASSMWDSYGYTF
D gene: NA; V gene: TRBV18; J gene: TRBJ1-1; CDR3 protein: CASSPTGTVNTEAFF
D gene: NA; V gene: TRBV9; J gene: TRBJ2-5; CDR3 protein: CASSRSGETQYF
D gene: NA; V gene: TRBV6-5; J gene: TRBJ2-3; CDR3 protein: CASSYVAGSTDTQYF
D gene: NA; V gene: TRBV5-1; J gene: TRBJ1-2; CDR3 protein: CASSLAAGLGYGYTF
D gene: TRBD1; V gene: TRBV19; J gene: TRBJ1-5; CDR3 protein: CASSGTGRGNQPQHF
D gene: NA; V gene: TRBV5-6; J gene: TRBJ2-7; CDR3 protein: CASSPWPGDYEQYF
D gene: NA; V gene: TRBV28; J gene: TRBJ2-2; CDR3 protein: CASRSEPSGPGELFF